Listed below are T cell receptor beta chains from one sample, sequenced in a study of shared T cell receptors in the human thymus. Using immunoSEQ multiplex PCR, the repertoire was profiled, and TCRdb retains in-frame clones only, with some absent. Of just under 550,000 clones in the sample, about 84% were seen once. The data were also submitted as part of a second study, on human thymus T cells.

Material for sequencing was thymocytes. The receptor source for this set is a boy younger than two with a congenital heart defect. The CDR3 runs from the conserved cysteine through the conserved F or W. D genes are given only for firm matches. The listing skips clone size in some rows; elsewhere it reads once, few, many or a size class.

CDR3: CASSDGGGERTTNEKLFF
DNA: TGTGCCAGCAGCGATGGGGGGGGCGAGCGGACAACTAATGAAAAACTGTTTTTT
D: -
V: TRBV7-9
length: 18
J: TRBJ1-4
size: few

CDR3: CASSDPPLDRDTYEQYF
DNA: TGCGCCAGCAGCGACCCACCACTAGATAGGGATACCTACGAGCAGTACTTC
D: -
V: TRBV5-1
length: 17
J: TRBJ2-7
size: once

CDR3: CASSEPGTSGRNEQFF
DNA: TGTGCCAGCAGCGAACCCGGGACTAGCGGGAGGAATGAGCAGTTCTTC
D: TRBD2
V: TRBV9
length: 16
J: TRBJ2-1
size: -

CDR3: CASRVWRYLNTEAFF
DNA: TGTGCCAGCAGAGTATGGAGGTATTTGAACACTGAAGCTTTCTTT
D: -
V: TRBV28
length: 15
J: TRBJ1-1
size: -

CDR3: CASIGQRDHNEQFF
DNA: TGTGCCAGCATTGGGCAGCGGGATCACAATGAGCAGTTCTTC
D: TRBD2
V: TRBV2
length: 14
J: TRBJ2-1
size: -

CDR3: CASSRRDTQYF
DNA: TGTGCCAGCAGCCGGAGAGACACGCAGTATTTT
D: -
V: TRBV2
length: 11
J: TRBJ2-3
size: -

CDR3: CASRIIQGRETQYF
DNA: TGTGCCAGCAGGATCATACAGGGTAGGGAGACCCAGTACTTC
D: -
V: TRBV27
length: 14
J: TRBJ2-5
size: -

CDR3: CATSRARGGLSEKLFF
DNA: TGTGCCACCAGCAGGGCCCGGGGGGGGCTAAGTGAAAAACTGTTTTTT
D: -
V: TRBV15
length: 16
J: TRBJ1-4
size: -

CDR3: CAIRETQGTSRNEQYF
DNA: TGTGCCATCAGGGAGACTCAGGGGACCTCTCGGAACGAGCAGTACTTC
D: -
V: TRBV10-3
length: 16
J: TRBJ2-7
size: -

CDR3: CSASHETQYF
DNA: TGCAGTGCTTCCCATGAGACCCAGTACTTC
D: -
V: TRBV20-1
length: 10
J: TRBJ2-5
size: -

CDR3: CASSAYLRTSDYNEQFF
DNA: TGCGCCAGCAGCGCATACCTCAGGACTAGCGACTACAATGAGCAGTTCTTC
D: TRBD2
V: TRBV5-1
length: 17
J: TRBJ2-1
size: -

CDR3: CASSFGGQGSGNTIYF
DNA: TGTGCCAGCAGCTTCGGGGGACAGGGTTCCGGAAACACCATATATTTT
D: TRBD1
V: TRBV5-4
length: 16
J: TRBJ1-3
size: few

CDR3: CASRQRTSGTLYEQYF
DNA: TGTGCCAGCAGACAACGGACTAGCGGGACACTCTACGAGCAGTACTTC
D: TRBD2
V: TRBV2
length: 16
J: TRBJ2-7
size: -

CDR3: CASSSGDRDTSGTEAFF
DNA: TGTGCCAGCAGCTCGGGGGACAGGGATACCTCGGGGACTGAAGCTTTCTTT
D: TRBD1
V: TRBV5-8
length: 17
J: TRBJ1-1
size: -

CDR3: CASSLPPGSEQFF
DNA: TGTGCCAGCAGCCTACCTCCAGGGTCTGAGCAGTTCTTC
D: -
V: TRBV6-5
length: 13
J: TRBJ2-1
size: few

CDR3: CASESQGAETQYF
DNA: TGTGCCAGCGAATCCCAGGGGGCGGAGACCCAGTACTTC
D: TRBD1
V: TRBV19
length: 13
J: TRBJ2-5
size: -

CDR3: CASSQKGLAGRTDTQYF
DNA: TGCGCCAGCAGCCAAAAGGGACTAGCGGGGCGCACAGATACGCAGTATTTT
D: TRBD2
V: TRBV4-3
length: 17
J: TRBJ2-3
size: -

CDR3: CASLGNTIYF
DNA: TGCGCCAGCCTCGGAAACACCATATATTTT
D: -
V: TRBV23-1
length: 10
J: TRBJ1-3
size: -

CDR3: CASSFYGDYRRYF
DNA: TGTGCCAGCAGCTTCTACGGGGACTATAGGCGGTACTTC
D: TRBD2
V: TRBV11-3
length: 13
J: TRBJ2-4
size: -

CDR3: CASRENRGFNQPQHF
DNA: TGTGCCAGCAGAGAAAACAGGGGATTTAATCAGCCCCAGCATTTT
D: TRBD1
V: TRBV6-5
length: 15
J: TRBJ1-5
size: -

CDR3: CASSRRGPGEQYF
DNA: TGTGCCAGCAGCCGGAGGGGGCCGGGGGAGCAGTACTTC
D: -
V: TRBV7-3
length: 13
J: TRBJ2-7
size: -

CDR3: CASSQWVTQAHTEAFF
DNA: TGTGCCAGCAGCCAGTGGGTGACACAGGCTCACACTGAAGCTTTCTTT
D: -
V: TRBV14
length: 16
J: TRBJ1-1
size: few

CDR3: CASSGDSEVTEAFF
DNA: TGTGCCAGCAGTGGGGACAGTGAGGTCACTGAAGCTTTCTTT
D: TRBD1
V: TRBV6-5
length: 14
J: TRBJ1-1
size: -

CDR3: CASSPRPGTSNEQFF
DNA: TGTGCCAGCAGTCCCAGGCCAGGTACGTCCAATGAGCAGTTCTTC
D: -
V: TRBV6-7
length: 15
J: TRBJ2-1
size: -

CDR3: CAGRRRESYTEAFF
DNA: TGTGCCGGGCGACGGAGGGAGAGCTACACTGAAGCTTTCTTT
D: -
V: TRBV28
length: 14
J: TRBJ1-1
size: -

CDR3: CATSRVRDDHYEQYF
DNA: TGTGCCACCAGCAGAGTGCGGGATGATCACTACGAGCAGTACTTC
D: -
V: TRBV15
length: 15
J: TRBJ2-7
size: -

CDR3: CASRETGRDEQYF
DNA: TGTGCCAGTAGGGAGACAGGGCGGGACGAGCAGTACTTC
D: TRBD1
V: TRBV19
length: 13
J: TRBJ2-7
size: few

CDR3: CSVEDRGEPYEQYF
DNA: TGCAGCGTTGAAGACCGAGGTGAGCCCTACGAGCAGTACTTC
D: -
V: TRBV29-1
length: 14
J: TRBJ2-7
size: -

CDR3: CASSLALAVSYNEQFF
DNA: TGTGCCAGCAGCTTAGCGCTAGCGGTCTCCTACAATGAGCAGTTCTTC
D: TRBD2
V: TRBV7-2
length: 16
J: TRBJ2-1
size: -

CDR3: CATSRVRRGAYSGANVLTF
DNA: TGTGCCACCAGCAGAGTTCGACGGGGGGCGTACTCTGGGGCCAACGTCCTGACTTTC
D: -
V: TRBV15
length: 19
J: TRBJ2-6
size: once

CDR3: CASSLYLDPDGTGELFF
DNA: TGTGCCAGCAGCTTGTACCTAGACCCAGACGGGACCGGGGAGCTGTTTTTT
D: -
V: TRBV5-4
length: 17
J: TRBJ2-2
size: -

CDR3: CASSRRGGETQYF
DNA: TGTGCCAGTAGTAGGCGGGGCGGGGAGACCCAGTACTTC
D: -
V: TRBV19
length: 13
J: TRBJ2-5
size: few

CDR3: CASRPREGTSGSEQFF
DNA: TGTGCCAGCAGGCCCAGAGAGGGGACTAGCGGGTCTGAGCAGTTCTTC
D: TRBD2
V: TRBV27
length: 16
J: TRBJ2-1
size: few

CDR3: CASSFRQGANTEAFF
DNA: TGTGCCAGCAGCTTCCGGCAGGGGGCGAACACTGAAGCTTTCTTT
D: TRBD1
V: TRBV5-6
length: 15
J: TRBJ1-1
size: -

CDR3: CASSEAEGNYGYTF
DNA: TGTGCCAGCTCAGAAGCGGAGGGTAACTATGGCTACACCTTC
D: -
V: TRBV18
length: 14
J: TRBJ1-2
size: -

CDR3: CASSSQPTYGETQYF
DNA: TGTGCCAGCAGCTCCCAGCCTACTTACGGGGAAACGCAGTATTTT
D: -
V: TRBV7-8
length: 15
J: TRBJ2-3
size: -

CDR3: CASSPRGRGKYNEQFF
DNA: TGTGCCAGCAGCCCGAGGGGTCGCGGGAAATACAATGAGCAGTTCTTC
D: -
V: TRBV9
length: 16
J: TRBJ2-1
size: -

CDR3: CASSLEGQGLAKNIQYF
DNA: TGTGCCAGCAGCTTGGAGGGACAGGGGTTAGCCAAAAACATTCAGTACTTC
D: TRBD1
V: TRBV5-4
length: 17
J: TRBJ2-4
size: -

CDR3: CASSLTGVSSYEQYF
DNA: TGTGCCAGCAGCTTGACAGGGGTGAGCTCCTACGAGCAGTACTTC
D: TRBD1
V: TRBV6-1
length: 15
J: TRBJ2-7
size: -

CDR3: CASSQVLDSSYEQYF
DNA: TGCGCCAGCAGCCAAGTTCTAGACAGCAGCTACGAGCAGTACTTC
D: -
V: TRBV4-1
length: 15
J: TRBJ2-7
size: -

CDR3: CASSGGQTRLAGWVADTQYF
DNA: TGTGCCAGCAGTGGTGGGCAGACGAGACTAGCGGGATGGGTGGCAGATACGCAGTATTTT
D: TRBD2
V: TRBV6-1
length: 20
J: TRBJ2-3
size: -

CDR3: CAWSEFPGQGAYEQYF
DNA: TGTGCCTGGAGCGAGTTTCCGGGACAGGGGGCTTACGAGCAGTACTTC
D: TRBD1
V: TRBV30
length: 16
J: TRBJ2-7
size: -

CDR3: CASSQASGSNTDTQYF
DNA: TGTGCCAGCAGCCAAGCTAGCGGGAGTAACACAGATACGCAGTATTTT
D: TRBD2
V: TRBV4-2
length: 16
J: TRBJ2-3
size: few

CDR3: CASSPDSQETQYF
DNA: TGTGCCAGCAGTCCTGACAGCCAAGAGACCCAGTACTTC
D: -
V: TRBV2
length: 13
J: TRBJ2-5
size: -

CDR3: CASRPGVRDTIYF
DNA: TGTGCCAGCAGGCCAGGGGTAAGGGACACCATATATTTT
D: -
V: TRBV27
length: 13
J: TRBJ1-3
size: -

CDR3: CATSRTGLAGGRSSYEQYF
DNA: TGTGCCACCAGCAGGACGGGACTAGCGGGAGGCAGGAGCTCCTACGAGCAGTACTTC
D: TRBD2
V: TRBV15
length: 19
J: TRBJ2-7
size: -

CDR3: CASSEATPHSLGGNEQFF
DNA: TGTGCCAGCAGTGAAGCCACACCACACAGTTTAGGGGGCAATGAGCAGTTCTTC
D: -
V: TRBV2
length: 18
J: TRBJ2-1
size: -

CDR3: CASSIHPGRLPEQFF
DNA: TGTGCCAGTAGTATTCATCCAGGTAGGCTGCCTGAGCAGTTCTTC
D: -
V: TRBV19
length: 15
J: TRBJ2-1
size: few

CDR3: CASRGGQGHEQYF
DNA: TGTGCCAGCAGAGGTGGACAGGGCCACGAGCAGTACTTC
D: TRBD1
V: TRBV5-5
length: 13
J: TRBJ2-7
size: -

CDR3: CASSQDERYSNQPQHF
DNA: TGCGCCAGCAGCCAAGACGAGAGATATAGCAATCAGCCCCAGCATTTT
D: -
V: TRBV4-1
length: 16
J: TRBJ1-5
size: -